These 9 T cell receptor beta chains came from one sample sequenced in a study of cytomegalovirus exposure and HLA in healthy donors. The PCR ran on 60 Vbeta and 13 Jbeta primers. Assay used: immunoSEQ multiplex PCR; TCRdb lists only in-frame clones, some missing. The data hold 150,000 to 200,000 clones, with around 77% observed a single time. The specimen was PBMCs. The receptors derive from a man between 60 and 75 years old in good health and CMV-seronegative.

This chain links TRBV6-1 with TRBJ2-1, with 8 bases aligning to TRBD1. This CDR3 comprises 15 residues. Looked up from germline, CDR1 is MNHNS and CDR2 is SASEGT. V shed 4 bases, J shed 3 bases, and the junction held 5 bases outside the gene matches. The CDR3, as DNA: TGTGCCAGCAGTGGCGACGGACAGGGCTACAATGAGCAGTTCTTC. It codes for CASSGDGQGYNEQFF.

This chain uses TRBV4-1 with TRBJ2-1; possible D gene TRBD2, 6 bases. The CDR3 is 16 residues long. Germline V gene sequence: CDR1 MGHRA, CDR2 YSYEKL. V dropped 1 base and J dropped 0 bases, with 10 bases sitting between them. The CDR3 DNA reads as TGCGCCAGCAGCCAAGTTCTAGCGCGCTCCTACAATGAGCAGTTCTTC. Residues: CASSQVLARSYNEQFF.

This clone showed up just once. V usage is TRBV7-2 and J usage is TRBJ2-2; TRBD1 aligns across 8 bases. CDR3 length: 15 residues. V dropped 5 bases and J dropped 4; count of bases not matched to a gene: 6. CDR1 SGHTA and CDR2 FQGNSA come from the germline V gene. CDR3 coding DNA: TGTGCCAGCAGCCAGGACAGGGCTCTCACCGGGGAGCTGTTTTTT. As protein: CASSQDRALTGELFF.

This chain uses TRBV15 with TRBJ1-5; 7 nucleotides align to TRBD1. Germline-derived CDR1 and CDR2 are LNHNV and YYDKDF (reference sequence). V lost 4 bases to trimming and J lost 7 bases; unmatched junction nucleotides: 13. The CDR3 loop spans 16 amino acids. CDR3 in DNA: TGTGCCACCAGCACCGGACAGGCGGCAGGGGGACAGCCCCAGCATTTT. Translated, it gives CATSTGQAAGGQPQHF.

The rearrangement links TRBV27 to TRBJ2-7, with D possibly TRBD1 on 6 matching bases. Trimming removed 6 bases at V and 0 bases at J, with 18 bases between. CDR3 length: 16 residues. Germline V gene lookup returns CDR1 MNHEY and CDR2 SMNVEV (reference sequence). CDR3 region: CASSQIITGSSYEQYF. CDR3 nucleotides: TGTGCCAGCAGCCAGATTATTACAGGGAGCTCCTACGAGCAGTACTTC.

This clone was observed a handful of times. The rearrangement links TRBV11-2 to TRBJ2-5, with 7 bases lining up with TRBD1. Germline-derived CDR1 and CDR2 are SGHAT and FQNNGV. Germline trimming cut 1 base from V and 2 bases from J; bases unmatched to any gene: 4. The CDR3 is 15 amino acids. This CDR3 is CASSLAPTGQETQYF. Here the CDR3 DNA reads TGTGCCAGCAGCTTAGCGCCGACAGGGCAAGAGACCCAGTACTTC.

The genes are TRBV9 and TRBJ2-7; 9 nucleotides agree with TRBD1. The V gene end was trimmed by 4 bases and the J gene end by 6 bases; junction bases not matched to a gene: 8. The germline V gene encodes CDR1 SGDLS and CDR2 YYNGEE. The CDR3 spans 14 residues. CDR3 nucleotides: TGTGCCAGCAGCTTTCGGACAGGGGCAGTCGAGCAGTACTTC. It specifies CASSFRTGAVEQYF.

The sample holds a few counts of this clone. The V gene is TRBV5-6, the J gene TRBJ1-1, with D tentatively TRBD1 (5 bases). V was trimmed by 0 bases and J by 5 bases, leaving 8 bases between them. CDR1 and CDR2 from the germline V gene are SGHDT and YYEEEE. The length of the CDR3 is 13 residues. The CDR3 region is CASSLGRGTEAFF. The CDR3 nucleotides read TGTGCCAGCAGCTTGGGAAGGGGAACTGAAGCTTTCTTT.

The chain joins TRBV7-6 to TRBJ2-5; 9 nucleotides agree with TRBD1. Trimming at V came to 5 bases and at J to 5 bases, leaving 6 bases not matched to a gene. The CDR3 contains 14 residues. The V gene's germline CDR1 is SGHVS and CDR2 FNYEAQ. The CDR3, as DNA: TGTGCCAGCAGCCCACAGGGGGCGATCGAGACCCAGTACTTC. Protein product: CASSPQGAIETQYF.